These 6 T cell receptor beta chains were sequenced from one sample in a study of CD8+ T cells in alopecia areata. Investigators isolated RNA and reverse transcribed it into cDNA to act as the sequencing template. Only in-frame clones appear in the TCRdb table, and some are missing; sequencing was by immunoSEQ multiplex PCR. Of roughly 100,000 clones in the sample, approximately 84% are singletons; the top ten hold 11%. Specified treatment: oral pan-JAK inhibitor, 5-10 mg twice daily. The input for sequencing was CD8+ T cells sorted from blood, taken between weeks 30 and 35, from a patient treated with tofacitinib. These receptor sequences come from a human donor with alopecia areata.

CDR3 in DNA: TGTGCCAGCAGTCTAGGCAATGAGCAGTTCTTC. It specifies CASSLGNEQFF. The genes are TRBV6-5 and TRBJ2-1; D not certain. Germline V gene data show CDR1 as MNHEY and CDR2 as SVGAGI. The germline V and J ends were trimmed by 5 bases and 6 bases, with 5 bases remaining between them. This CDR3 contains 11 residues.

J is TRBJ2-5 and V is TRBV27; D ambiguous. The CDR3 is made up of 13 amino acids. Trimming left V 1 base short and J 4 bases short, with 7 bases between. Germline V lookup: CDR1 MNHEY, CDR2 SMNVEV (reference sequence). CDR3 in DNA: TGTGCCAGCAGTTTATTCGACCGAGAGACCCAGTACTTC. It yields the protein CASSLFDRETQYF.

Comment on this clone: The junction does not match germline at one end; this may be a read error. The V gene is TRBV29-1, the J gene TRBJ2-5; TRBD1 agrees at 9 bases. Germline V gene sequence: CDR1 SQVTM, CDR2 ANQGSEA. There are 14 residues in the CDR3. The CDR3 loop reads CGVADRGGEETQYF. In DNA, the CDR3 is TGCGGCGTTGCCGACAGGGGGGGCGAAGAGACCCAGTACTTC.

This chain uses TRBV6-1 with TRBJ2-2; 10 nucleotides match TRBD2. Per germline, CDR1 MNHNS and CDR2 SASEGT. This CDR3 comprises 16 residues. J was trimmed by 1 base and V by 3 bases; bases with no gene match: 2. The DNA for the CDR3 is TGTGCCAGCAGTGATTTAGCGGGAGGGAACACCGGGGAGCTGTTTTTT. This encodes CASSDLAGGNTGELFF.

CDR3 nucleotides: TGTGCCAGCAGCACTCAGGGGAGCAATCAGCCCCAGCATTTT. This gives the protein CASSTQGSNQPQHF. This chain connects TRBV28 to TRBJ1-5; maybe TRBD1 (6 bases). Germline CDR1 and CDR2: MDHEN and SYDVKM. V shed 6 bases and J shed 1 base, with 10 bases lying between them. CDR3 length equals 14 residues.

This sequence joins TRBV27 and TRBJ2-7; 10 positions match TRBD2. V shed 5 bases, J shed 6 bases, and the junction held 10 bases outside the gene matches. Germline V CDR1 and CDR2: MNHEY, SMNVEV (reference sequence). The CDR3 runs to 15 residues. In nucleotides, the CDR3 is TGTGCCAGCAGTCTCGCGGGACTAGCGCGCGGCGAGCAGTACTTC. Encoded protein: CASSLAGLARGEQYF.